One sample yielded the 11 T cell receptor beta chains listed below, sequenced in a study of CD8 T cells in ankylosing spondylitis. MiXCR, applied by TCRdb to the 5' RACE reads, yields one record per CDR3 protein. The sample carries about 360,000 distinct CDR3 sequences, approximately 22% recorded once. The sequenced material came from blood, either unsorted or a sorted T cell fraction (not recorded which). All receptors derive from a male donor with ankylosing spondylitis or in good health (not recorded which).

This clonotype was seen a few times. The genes are TRBV9 and TRBJ2-1; 10 bases map to TRBD2. CDR1 and CDR2 from the germline V gene are SGDLS and YYNGEE. V trimming: 3 bases; J trimming: 6 bases; junction bases outside the gene matches: 6. The CDR3 is made up of 15 amino acids. The CDR3, as DNA: TGTGCCAGCAGCGCAAGCGGGGGGGCCGCCAATGAGCAGTTCTTC. This translates into CASSASGGAANEQFF.

In its sample, this clonotype was seen a few times. The V and J genes are TRBV18 and TRBJ2-1; D is perhaps TRBD2 (5 bases). V was pared by 4 bases and J by 3 bases, with 13 bases between. Germline V gene lookup returns CDR1 KGHSH and CDR2 LQKENI. There are 15 residues in the CDR3. In nucleotides, the CDR3 is TGTGCCAGCTCACGGCTAGGAGGTAGCTACAATGAGCAGTTCTTC. Protein: CASSRLGGSYNEQFF.

A word on this clonotype: One end of the junction fails to match germline, which may point to a read error. This chain links TRBV10-2 with TRBJ2-7; D is unresolved. CDR1 and CDR2 from the germline V gene are WSHSY and SAAADI. CDR3 length: 14 residues. The CDR3 DNA reads TGCGCCAGCAGTGAGGGCTTAACCTCCCACGAGCAGTACTTC. This sequence encodes CASSEGLTSHEQYF.

CDR3 bases: TGTGCCAGCAGCCTACCCCAGTGGACTAGCGGGGGGGCGGATACCGGGGAGCTGTTTTTT. This gives the protein CASSLPQWTSGGADTGELFF. The chain carries TRBV9 and TRBJ2-2; 15 bases line up with TRBD2. J lost 5 bases, V lost 4 bases, and 15 bases had no gene match. This CDR3 is built from 20 residues. Germline values: CDR1 SGDLS, CDR2 YYNGEE. Full variable domain (rest looked up from reference TRBV9 and TRBJ2-2): DSGVTQTPKHLITATGQRVTLRCSPRSGDLSVYWYQQSLDQGLQFLIQYYNGEERAKGNILERFSAQQFPDLHSELNLSSLELGDSALYFCASSLPQWTSGGADTGELFFGEGSRLTVL.

This clonotype has a count of ten or more. V gene TRBV12-3 or TRBV12-4 combines with J gene TRBJ2-1, with TRBD1 matching over 7 bases. CDR3 length: 14 amino acids. V was pared by 0 bases and J by 9 bases, with 5 bases of the junction left unmatched. Here the CDR3 DNA reads TGTGCCAGCAGTTTAGCGTCGGGACAGACTGAGCAGTTCTTC. Translated, it gives CASSLASGQTEQFF.

The table lists this clonotype with a few counts. The gene calls are TRBV7-9 and TRBJ2-5; no clear D. Looked up from germline, CDR1 is SEHNR and CDR2 is FQNEAQ (reference sequence). The V and J ends lost 1 base and 8 bases respectively, with 8 bases between them. The CDR3 is made up of 12 amino acids. CDR3 in DNA: TGTGCCAGCAGCTTAGACAGAGCCACCCAGTACTTC. It is translated as CASSLDRATQYF. Drawing the rest from reference TRBV7-9 and TRBJ2-5, the complete variable domain is DTGVSQNPRHKITKRGQNVTFRCDPISEHNRLYWYRQTLGQGPEFLTYFQNEAQLEKSRLLSDRFSAERPKGSFSTLEIQRTEQGDSAMYLCASSLDRATQYFGPGTRLLVL.

A few counts support this clonotype. The chain combines TRBV5-6 with TRBJ2-3; D might be TRBD2 (6 bases). Trimming left V 0 bases short and J 2 bases short, with 10 bases between. This CDR3 region has 15 residues. Germline lookup yields CDR1 SGHDT and CDR2 YYEEEE. The CDR3, as DNA: TGTGCCAGCAGCTTGGTGGAGGGGCTCACAGATACGCAGTATTTT. Residues: CASSLVEGLTDTQYF.

The chain has TRBV12-3 or TRBV12-4 and TRBJ2-1, with 10 bases aligning to TRBD2. The V and J ends lost 5 bases and 9 bases, in that order; junction bases with no gene match: 10. This CDR3 has 15 residues. Written as DNA, the CDR3 is TGTGCCAGCAGTCCCGGCAGCGGGGGGGCGGGTGAGCAGTTCTTC. It codes for CASSPGSGGAGEQFF.

This clonotype has a handful of counts. The V and J genes are TRBV29-1 and TRBJ2-3; 10 nucleotides match TRBD2. CDR1 and CDR2 (germline): SQVTM, ANQGSEA. The junction had 7 bases not matched to a gene; V was cut back by 4 bases and J by 3 bases. The CDR3 extends over 15 amino acids. The CDR3 sequence: CSVAGLAYITDTQYF. CDR3 sequence (DNA): TGCAGCGTTGCGGGACTAGCGTACATTACAGATACGCAGTATTTT.

This clonotype appeared a few times. The V gene is TRBV7-9, the J gene TRBJ2-5; possibly TRBD2 for D (6 bases). V was shortened by 2 bases and J by 4 bases, with 20 bases between the two germline ends. This CDR3 region has 17 residues. From germline, CDR1 is SEHNR and CDR2 FQNEAQ (reference sequence). In DNA form, the CDR3 reads TGTGCCAGCAGCTTACCCACTTCGGAGGGGCAGTTAGAGACCCAGTACTTC. It codes for CASSLPTSEGQLETQYF. The entire variable domain, with the rest obtained from reference TRBV7-9 and TRBJ2-5, is as follows: DTGVSQNPRHKITKRGQNVTFRCDPISEHNRLYWYRQTLGQGPEFLTYFQNEAQLEKSRLLSDRFSAERPKGSFSTLEIQRTEQGDSAMYLCASSLPTSEGQLETQYFGPGTRLLVL.

The chain joins TRBV3-1 to TRBJ2-1; 8 nucleotides line up with TRBD2. From germline, CDR1 is LGHDT and CDR2 YNNKEL (reference sequence). This CDR3 region has 14 residues. After removal of 3 bases from V and 10 bases from J, the junction contained 8 bases not matched to a gene. The CDR3 nucleotides read TGTGCCAGCAGCCAGGGCCGGTTAGCGGGGGAGCAGTTCTTC. Protein sequence: CASSQGRLAGEQFF.